This T cell receptor beta chain was sequenced in a study of blood T cell repertoires in COVID-19. This clone was recorded once. TCRdb keeps only in-frame clones here, not all; method: immunoSEQ multiplex PCR. This sample carries around 130,000 clones, around nine tenths of them seen once, and the ten largest clones take around 5%. Germline V lookup: CDR1 LGHDT, CDR2 YNNKEL (reference sequence). This CDR3 has 15 residues. Trimming took 4 bases from V and 4 from J; bases not matched to a gene: 3. Sequencing was done on a sample of peripheral blood. The TCR sequence derives from a human donor in a cohort sampled during active COVID-19. V and J are TRBV3-1 (or the pseudogene TRBV3-2) and TRBJ2-3; 12 nucleotides line up with TRBD2. CDR3 bases: TGTGCCAGCAGCCGACTAGCGGGAGCGGCAGATACGCAGTATTTT. Amino acids: CASSRLAGAADTQYF.